The 30 T cell receptor beta chains listed next were all sequenced from one sample in a study of blood T cell repertoires in COVID-19. The assay was immunoSEQ multiplex PCR, and TCRdb's table has in-frame clones only and misses some. The sample records 300,000 to 350,000 clones, about 90% being singletons. Sequencing was done on a sample of PBMCs or T cells enriched from blood (not recorded which). These receptors were collected from a woman in her 30s who had recovered from COVID-19.

The V call is TRBV10-3, the J call TRBJ2-7; TRBD2 matches 10 bases. The trim removed 4 bases at V and 2 bases at J, leaving 2 bases unmatched. The CDR3 has 14 residues. CDR1 and CDR2 (germline): ENHRY, SYGVKD. CDR3 DNA sequence: TGTGCCATCAGTGGTAGCGGGAGGACCTACGAGCAGTACTTC. Residues: CAISGSGRTYEQYF.

The genes are TRBV11-2 and TRBJ2-5; 8 bases map to TRBD2. From germline, CDR1 is SGHAT and CDR2 FQNNGV. The CDR3 is 16 residues long. Unmatched junction bases numbered 8, after V lost 1 base and J lost 4 bases. The CDR3 sequence is CASSLGAGGAGETQYF. The CDR3 nucleotides read TGTGCCAGCAGCTTAGGGGCGGGAGGAGCCGGAGAGACCCAGTACTTC.

This chain uses TRBV18 with TRBJ1-4; D remains unclear. V was shortened by 6 bases and J by 6 bases, with 14 bases between the two germline ends. In germline, CDR1 is KGHSH, CDR2 LQKENI. The CDR3 totals 14 residues. CDR3 nucleotides: TGTGCCAGCTCCCTAGGGAGCGGGGATGAAAAACTGTTTTTT. Translated: CASSLGSGDEKLFF.

The chain carries TRBV19 and TRBJ1-5, with TRBD1 identical over 10 bases. This CDR3 has 16 residues. From germline, CDR1 is LNHDA and CDR2 SQIVND (reference sequence). V lost 5 bases and J lost 3; bases outside the gene matches: 7. CDR3: CASSAPGQGINQPQHF. CDR3 in DNA: TGTGCCAGTAGTGCCCCGGGACAGGGGATCAATCAGCCCCAGCATTTT.

This clone was seen once. The chain has TRBV5-1 and TRBJ2-1; 8 bases line up with TRBD1. Losses at the gene ends were 0 bases for V and 3 bases for J; bases not matched to a gene: 2. The CDR3 is made up of 15 amino acids. In germline, CDR1 is SGHRS, CDR2 YFSETQ. Here the CDR3 reads CASSLAGQGYNEQFF. The CDR3 region has the DNA TGCGCCAGCAGCTTGGCTGGACAGGGCTACAATGAGCAGTTCTTC.

The chain is built from TRBV6-1 and TRBJ1-1; D not certain. Trimming removed 1 base from V and 4 bases from J, with 10 bases in between. Germline V CDR1 and CDR2: MNHNS, SASEGT. The CDR3 totals 14 residues. The CDR3 nucleotides are TGTGCCAGCAGTGAAGACGGGGTCGCCACTGAAGCTTTCTTT. Amino acids: CASSEDGVATEAFF.

The CDR3 DNA follows: TGTGCCACCAGCTCTCCGGGAGGGCCTATCCACGAGCAGTACTTC. It yields the protein CATSSPGGPIHEQYF. This chain uses TRBV15 with TRBJ2-7; TRBD2 aligns across 8 bases. Germline lookup yields CDR1 LNHNV and CDR2 YYDKDF (reference sequence). The CDR3 has 15 amino acids. V shed 5 bases, J shed 5 bases, and the junction held 11 bases outside the gene matches.

The chain employs TRBV6-5 and TRBJ2-1; the match to TRBD1 covers 9 bases. This CDR3 contains 14 residues. V gave up 7 bases and J gave up 8 bases; unmatched junction bases: 9. Germline CDR1 is MNHEY and CDR2 is SVGAGI. CDR3 nucleotide sequence: TGTGCCAGCACCCACCAACAGGGGGCGCATGAGCAGTTCTTC. It encodes CASTHQQGAHEQFF.

This clone has only one observation. V is TRBV18 and J is TRBJ1-2, with D possibly matching TRBD1 (5 bases). CDR3 length equals 14 residues. Trimming removed 0 bases from V and 7 bases from J, with 12 bases in between. Germline V gene sequence: CDR1 KGHSH, CDR2 LQKENI. CDR3 loop: CASSPPSTDGGYTF. CDR3 bases: TGTGCCAGCTCACCACCGTCGACAGATGGTGGCTACACCTTC.

The chain recombines TRBV27 with TRBJ2-3; 11 bases agree with TRBD2. The CDR3 totals 16 residues. The trim removed 5 bases at V and 0 bases at J, leaving 4 bases unmatched. Germline V gene sequence: CDR1 MNHEY, CDR2 SMNVEV (reference sequence). DNA for the CDR3: TGTGCCAGCAGTCCTCGGACTAGCGGGAGCACAGATACGCAGTATTTT. Protein sequence: CASSPRTSGSTDTQYF.

This chain connects TRBV6-1 to TRBJ1-5; 9 nucleotides match TRBD1. The CDR3 is 20 amino acids. Looked up from germline, CDR1 is MNHNS and CDR2 is SASEGT. V lost 3 bases and J lost 0; bases outside the gene matches: 15. Here the CDR3 reads CASSEWGRGTGIYSNQPQHF. As DNA, the CDR3 is TGTGCCAGCAGTGAGTGGGGGAGAGGGACAGGGATTTATAGCAATCAGCCCCAGCATTTT.

V gene TRBV7-9 combines with J gene TRBJ1-4, with 7 bases fitting TRBD1. Germline assignment: CDR1 SEHNR and CDR2 FQNEAQ (reference sequence). The CDR3 runs to 15 residues. V lost 5 bases, J lost 8 bases, and 11 bases stayed unmatched. The CDR3 DNA follows: TGTGCCAGCAGCCTACTCGGGACAGCCGCGGAAAAACTGTTTTTT. Protein sequence: CASSLLGTAAEKLFF.

J is TRBJ2-2 and V is TRBV21-1; TRBD2, the table's D call, lacks a check against the DNA. TRBV21-1 is an annotated pseudogene. This CDR3 contains 21 residues. DNA of the CDR3: TGTGCCAGCAGCAAGGTTATAATAGGAACCGGGACTAGCGGGAAGACCGGGGAGCTGTTTTTT. Translation: CASSKVIIGTGTSGKTGELFF.

The V call is TRBV5-1, the J call TRBJ2-7; 7 positions agree with TRBD1. The CDR3 is made up of 16 amino acids. Per germline, CDR1 SGHRS and CDR2 YFSETQ. The J segment lost 0 bases and the V segment lost 0 bases, leaving 6 bases of the junction unmatched. Here the CDR3 DNA reads TGCGCCAGCAGCTTGGATACCGGGACAGTCTCCTACGAGCAGTACTTC. Translated: CASSLDTGTVSYEQYF.

The chain employs TRBV10-3 and TRBJ2-1, with 16 bases identical to TRBD2. CDR1 is ENHRY and CDR2 is SYGVKD in the germline V gene. V shed 0 bases, J shed 10 bases, and the junction held 3 bases outside the gene matches. CDR3 size: 16 residues. This chain's CDR3 is CAISESGTSGREEQFF. The CDR3 bases are TGTGCCATCAGTGAGTCAGGGACTAGCGGGAGGGAAGAGCAGTTCTTC.

This chain joins TRBV20-1 and TRBJ2-1; D is ambiguous. Per germline, CDR1 DFQATT and CDR2 SNEGSKA (reference sequence). The V end was cut by 3 bases, the J end by 6 bases, with 9 bases between. CDR3 length equals 12 residues. For the CDR3, the DNA is TGCAGTGCTAGTCCTATCGGCAATGAGCAGTTCTTC. It specifies CSASPIGNEQFF.

The J gene is TRBJ2-1, the V gene TRBV3-1 (or the pseudogene TRBV3-2); 7 positions agree with TRBD2. Trimming cost V 5 bases and J 7 bases; bases outside gene matches: 5. The CDR3 runs to 13 residues. The germline V gene encodes CDR1 LGHDT and CDR2 YNNKEL (reference sequence). The CDR3 nucleotides read TGTGCCAGCAGCTTAGCGGGCCCGAATGAGCAGTTCTTC. Protein product: CASSLAGPNEQFF.

This clone was seen only once. This chain uses TRBV3-1 (or the pseudogene TRBV3-2) with TRBJ1-5; D is undetermined. V shed 1 base and J shed 5 bases, with 9 bases lying between them. The CDR3 runs to 14 residues. Germline loops: CDR1 LGHDT, CDR2 YNNKEL (reference sequence). The CDR3 DNA follows: TGTGCCAGCAGCCAAGTTGAGGGAGATCAGCCCCAGCATTTT. Protein sequence: CASSQVEGDQPQHF.

The chain carries TRBV28 and TRBJ1-4, with D perhaps matching TRBD1 (5 bases). The germline V gene has CDR1 MDHEN and CDR2 SYDVKM. The CDR3 is 15 amino acids. V gave up 5 bases and J gave up 0 bases, with 10 bases separating them. The CDR3 region has the DNA TGTGCCAGCAGTCTTGGACATACAACTAATGAAAAACTGTTTTTT. Translating gives CASSLGHTTNEKLFF.

The chain carries TRBV5-6 and TRBJ1-5; the D gene is possibly TRBD1 (5 bases). The germline V and J ends were trimmed by 2 bases and 0 bases, with 15 bases remaining between them. Germline V CDR1 and CDR2: SGHDT, YYEEEE. There are 17 residues in the CDR3. The CDR3 region is CASSLLTEVYSNQPQHF. As DNA, the CDR3 is TGTGCCAGCAGCTTACTGACAGAGGTGTATAGCAATCAGCCCCAGCATTTT.

Here the CDR3 reads CASSLSGTGGTDTQYF. The CDR3 DNA follows: TGCGCCAGCAGCTTGTCCGGGACAGGGGGCACAGATACGCAGTATTTT. V is TRBV5-1 and J is TRBJ2-3; 10 bases match TRBD1. CDR1 is SGHRS and CDR2 is YFSETQ in the germline V gene. CDR3 length equals 16 residues. V lost 1 base to trimming and J lost 1 base; unmatched junction nucleotides: 3.

The genes are TRBV5-1 and TRBJ2-5; the match to TRBD2 covers 13 bases. The V gene end was trimmed by 5 bases and the J gene end by 5 bases; junction bases not matched to a gene: 6. This CDR3 has 15 amino acids. Per germline, CDR1 SGHRS and CDR2 YFSETQ. In nucleotides, the CDR3 is TGCGCCAGCAGACTAATGACTAGCGGGAGGGAGACCCAGTACTTC. The encoded protein is CASRLMTSGRETQYF.

The rearrangement joins TRBV21-1 to TRBJ1-4; the table gives TRBD1 as D, unverified against the DNA. TRBV21-1 is a pseudogene locus. CDR3 length: 18 residues. Here the CDR3 reads CASSKREGTGSTNEKLFF. The CDR3 DNA reads as TGTGCCAGCAGCAAAAGGGAGGGGACAGGGTCCACTAATGAAAAACTGTTTTTT.

The V and J genes are TRBV28 and TRBJ2-5; the D gene is possibly TRBD1 (5 bases). CDR1 is MDHEN and CDR2 is SYDVKM in the germline V gene. Deletions cut 2 bases from V and 5 bases from J, with 12 bases between. The CDR3 is 14 amino acids. This chain's CDR3 is CASSLQGLRETQYF. The CDR3 DNA is TGTGCCAGCAGTTTACAGGGCCTAAGGGAGACCCAGTACTTC.

The V and J genes are TRBV15 and TRBJ2-7; D unresolved. The V end was cut by 0 bases, the J end by 3 bases, with 12 bases between. The V gene's germline CDR1 is LNHNV and CDR2 YYDKDF (reference sequence). The CDR3 consists of 15 residues. DNA of the CDR3: TGTGCCACCAGCAGAGATGATCACAGCATCTACGAGCAGTACTTC. Its protein is CATSRDDHSIYEQYF.

The J gene is TRBJ2-1, the V gene TRBV2; a possible D gene is TRBD1 (6 bases). The CDR3 has 14 residues. Trimming left V 10 bases short and J 4 bases short, with 17 bases between. Per germline, CDR1 SNHLY and CDR2 FYNNEI. In DNA, the CDR3 is TGTGCCACCGTAGGCCGGGACATTTACAATGAGCAGTTCTTC. Its translation is CATVGRDIYNEQFF.

J is TRBJ2-6 and V is TRBV18; no definite D call. This CDR3 has 16 amino acids. Germline V lookup: CDR1 KGHSH, CDR2 LQKENI. V was trimmed by 3 bases and J by 0 bases, leaving 9 bases between them. CDR3: CASSPVLSSGANVLTF. DNA for the CDR3: TGTGCCAGCTCACCGGTTCTCAGCTCTGGGGCCAACGTCCTGACTTTC.

This clone was seen just once. The chain is built from TRBV5-6 and TRBJ2-3; TRBD2 matches at 9 bases. CDR3 length: 16 amino acids. Germline values: CDR1 SGHDT, CDR2 YYEEEE. After removal of 5 bases from V and 0 bases from J, the junction contained 7 bases not matched to a gene. CDR3 in amino acids: CASSSSGRTSTDTQYF. CDR3 coding DNA: TGTGCCAGCAGTTCGAGCGGGAGGACTAGCACAGATACGCAGTATTTT. The entire variable domain, with the rest obtained from reference TRBV5-6 and TRBJ2-3, is as follows: DAGVTQSPTHLIKTRGQQVTLRCSPKSGHDTVSWYQQALGQGPQFIFQYYEEEERQRGNFPDRFSGHQFPNYSSELNVNALLLGDSALYLCASSSSGRTSTDTQYFGPGTRLTVL.

This chain uses TRBV4-2 with TRBJ2-7; possibly TRBD1 for D (6 bases). Germline V gene data show CDR1 as LGHNA and CDR2 as YNFKEQ. CDR3 size: 13 residues. Trimming took 5 bases from V and 1 from J, leaving 9 bases between them. Written as DNA, the CDR3 is TGTGCCAGCAGCAACGGACAGTCCTACGAGCAGTACTTC. This codes for CASSNGQSYEQYF.

The chain combines TRBV7-2 with TRBJ2-2, with 12 bases matching TRBD2. This CDR3 has 16 residues. Trimming cost V 5 bases and J 3 bases; bases outside gene matches: 4. Per the germline V gene, CDR1 is SGHTA and CDR2 is FQGNSA. CDR3: CASSATSGSDTGELFF. The CDR3 region has the DNA TGTGCCAGCAGCGCGACTAGCGGGAGTGACACCGGGGAGCTGTTTTTT.